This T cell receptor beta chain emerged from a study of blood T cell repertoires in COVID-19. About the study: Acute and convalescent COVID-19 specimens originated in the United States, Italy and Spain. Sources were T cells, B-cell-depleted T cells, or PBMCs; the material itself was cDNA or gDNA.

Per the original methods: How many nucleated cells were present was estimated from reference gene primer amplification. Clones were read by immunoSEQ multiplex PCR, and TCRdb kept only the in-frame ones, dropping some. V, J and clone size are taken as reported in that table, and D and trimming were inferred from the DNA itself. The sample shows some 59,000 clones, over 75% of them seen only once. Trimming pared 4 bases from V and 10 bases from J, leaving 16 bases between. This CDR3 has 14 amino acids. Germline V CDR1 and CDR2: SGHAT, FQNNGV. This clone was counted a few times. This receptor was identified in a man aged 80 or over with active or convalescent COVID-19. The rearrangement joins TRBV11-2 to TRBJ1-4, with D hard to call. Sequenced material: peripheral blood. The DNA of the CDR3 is TGTGCCAGCAGCTCCTCCAAGAAAGCGGGAAAACTGTTTTTT. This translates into CASSSSKKAGKLFF.